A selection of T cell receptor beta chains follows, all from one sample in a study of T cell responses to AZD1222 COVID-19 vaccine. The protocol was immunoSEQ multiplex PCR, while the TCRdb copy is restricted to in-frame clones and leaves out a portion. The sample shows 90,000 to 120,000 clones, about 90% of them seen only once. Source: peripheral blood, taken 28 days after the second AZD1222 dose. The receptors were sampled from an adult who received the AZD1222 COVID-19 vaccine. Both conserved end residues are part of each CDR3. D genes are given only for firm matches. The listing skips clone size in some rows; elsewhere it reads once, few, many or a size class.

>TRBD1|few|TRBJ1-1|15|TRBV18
CASSPRQGGNTEAFF
TGTGCCAGCTCACCTCGACAGGGCGGGAACACTGAAGCTTTCTTT
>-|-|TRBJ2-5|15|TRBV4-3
CASSQGWGELETQYF
TGCGCCAGCAGCCAAGGGTGGGGGGAGTTGGAGACCCAGTACTTC
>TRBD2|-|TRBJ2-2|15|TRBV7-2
CASGLSSGITGELFF
TGTGCCAGCGGTTTGAGTAGCGGGATCACCGGGGAGCTGTTTTTT
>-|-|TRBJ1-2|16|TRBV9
CASSAGGNGIGRGYTF
TGTGCCAGCAGCGCCGGGGGGAATGGGATAGGTAGAGGCTACACCTTC
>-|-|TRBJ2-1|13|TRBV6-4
CASSDSGVGEQFF
TGTGCCAGCAGTGACTCAGGGGTAGGGGAGCAGTTCTTC
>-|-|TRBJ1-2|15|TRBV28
CASSFRGTSHYGYTF
TGTGCCAGCAGTTTTCGGGGTACAAGCCACTATGGCTACACCTTC
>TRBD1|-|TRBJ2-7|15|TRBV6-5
CASIIADRGNYEQYF
TGTGCCAGCATCATAGCGGACAGGGGGAACTACGAGCAGTACTTC
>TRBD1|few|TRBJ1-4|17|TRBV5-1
CASSLARDRATNEKLFF
TGCGCCAGCAGCTTGGCCCGGGACAGAGCAACTAATGAAAAACTGTTTTTT
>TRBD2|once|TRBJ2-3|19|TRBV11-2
CASSLDIAGGPSGTDTQYF
TGTGCCAGCAGCTTAGATATAGCGGGAGGGCCCTCTGGTACAGATACGCAGTATTTT
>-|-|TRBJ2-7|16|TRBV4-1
CASSQDRSAGSYEQYF
TGCGCCAGCAGCCAAGATCGGAGTGCGGGTTCCTACGAGCAGTACTTC
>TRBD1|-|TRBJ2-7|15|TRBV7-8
CASSSYRGQGDEQYF
TGTGCCAGCAGCTCGTACAGGGGTCAAGGCGACGAGCAGTACTTC
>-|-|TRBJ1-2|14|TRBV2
CASSEYPANYGYTF
TGTGCCAGCAGTGAATACCCTGCTAACTATGGCTACACCTTC
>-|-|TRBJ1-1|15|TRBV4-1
CASSQDKLRNTEAFF
TGCGCCAGCAGCCAAGATAAGCTTAGGAACACTGAAGCTTTCTTT
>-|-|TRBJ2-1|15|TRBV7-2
CASSFQGRATNEQFF
TGTGCCAGCAGCTTCCAGGGTCGGGCGACGAATGAGCAGTTCTTC
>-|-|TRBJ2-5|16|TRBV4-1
CASSPTSTSRKETQYF
TGCGCCAGCAGCCCTACTAGCACTTCGAGAAAGGAGACCCAGTACTTC
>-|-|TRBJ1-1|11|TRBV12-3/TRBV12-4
CASSSRTEAFF
TGTGCCAGCAGTTCCCGCACTGAAGCTTTCTTT
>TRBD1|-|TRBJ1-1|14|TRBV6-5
CASSWDRANTEAFF
TGTGCCAGCAGTTGGGACAGGGCGAACACTGAAGCTTTCTTT
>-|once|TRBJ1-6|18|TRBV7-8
CASSFGPSGSSYNSPLHF
TGTGCCAGCAGCTTCGGTCCGTCAGGGAGCTCCTATAATTCACCCCTCCACTTT
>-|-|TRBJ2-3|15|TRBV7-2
CASSLTRSSTDTQYF
TGTGCCAGCAGCTTAACCAGATCTAGCACAGATACGCAGTATTTT
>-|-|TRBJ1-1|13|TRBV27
CASSFDPGTEAFF
TGTGCCAGCAGTTTCGATCCGGGCACTGAAGCTTTCTTT
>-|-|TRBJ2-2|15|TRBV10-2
CASSPSAHATSELFF
TGCGCCAGCAGCCCCTCCGCGCACGCGACGAGTGAGCTGTTTTTT
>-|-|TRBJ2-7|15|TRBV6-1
CASSEGLAASYEQYF
TGTGCCAGCAGTGAAGGATTGGCTGCCTCCTACGAGCAGTACTTC
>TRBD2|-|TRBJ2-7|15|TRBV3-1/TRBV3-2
CASSPPGLVSSEQYF
TGTGCCAGCAGCCCTCCGGGACTAGTGAGTAGTGAGCAGTACTTC
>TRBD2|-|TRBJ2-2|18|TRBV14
CASSQPSGLAGDTGELFF
TGTGCCAGCAGCCAGCCCTCGGGACTAGCGGGAGATACCGGGGAGCTGTTTTTT
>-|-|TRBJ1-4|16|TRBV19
CASSTRGPASHEKLFF
TGTGCCAGTAGTACTAGAGGACCCGCGAGCCATGAAAAACTGTTTTTT
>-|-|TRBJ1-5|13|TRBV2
CASSEQGGQPQHF
TGTGCCAGCAGTGAACAGGGAGGTCAGCCCCAGCATTTT
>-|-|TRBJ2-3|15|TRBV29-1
CSVAGGRDNTDTQYF
TGCAGCGTTGCCGGGGGCAGGGACAACACAGATACGCAGTATTTT
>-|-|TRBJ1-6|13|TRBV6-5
CASSYQRISPLHF
TGTGCCAGCAGTTACCAACGAATATCACCCCTCCACTTT
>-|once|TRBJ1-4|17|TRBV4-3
CASSQDRGGRGNEKLFF
TGCGCCAGCAGCCAAGATCGGGGTGGCAGGGGTAATGAAAAACTGTTTTTT
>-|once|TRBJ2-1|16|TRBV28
CASSLRGQSYSDEQFF
TGTGCCAGCAGTTTACGTGGACAGTCCTACTCCGATGAGCAGTTCTTC
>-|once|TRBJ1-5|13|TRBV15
CATSRTRRTAQHF
TGTGCCACCAGCAGAACGAGACGTACGGCCCAGCATTTT
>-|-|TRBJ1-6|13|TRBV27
CASSLLAESPLHF
TGTGCCAGCAGTTTATTGGCGGAATCACCCCTCCACTTT
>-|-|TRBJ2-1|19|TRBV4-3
CASSHHGNVRGIGHNEQFF
TGCGCCAGCAGCCATCATGGCAACGTAAGGGGGATTGGGCACAATGAGCAGTTCTTC
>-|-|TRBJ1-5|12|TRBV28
CASSPLHQPQHF
TGTGCCAGCAGTCCGCTCCATCAGCCCCAGCATTTT
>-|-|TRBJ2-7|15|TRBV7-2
CASSLEQGRGNEQYF
TGTGCCAGCAGCTTAGAACAGGGTAGAGGTAACGAGCAGTACTTC
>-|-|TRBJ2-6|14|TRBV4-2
CASSHPSGANVLTF
TGTGCCAGCAGCCACCCTTCTGGGGCCAACGTCCTGACTTTC
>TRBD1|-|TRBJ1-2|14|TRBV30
CAWHGGQGAYGYTF
TGTGCCTGGCACGGGGGACAGGGGGCCTATGGCTACACCTTC
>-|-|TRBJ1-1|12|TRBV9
CASSPGYTEAFF
TGTGCCAGCAGCCCAGGGTACACTGAAGCTTTCTTT
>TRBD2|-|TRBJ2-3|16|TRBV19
CASSLHLAGGGDTQYF
TGTGCCAGTAGTCTACACCTAGCGGGTGGCGGAGATACGCAGTATTTT
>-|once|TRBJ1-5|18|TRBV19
CASSILEGRRYSNQPQHF
TGTGCCAGTAGTATCCTTGAGGGGAGAAGGTATAGCAATCAGCCCCAGCATTTT
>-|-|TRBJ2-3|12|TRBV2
CAAGMVTDTQYF
TGTGCCGCAGGGATGGTTACAGATACGCAGTATTTT
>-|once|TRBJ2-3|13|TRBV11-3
CASSRRPHDTQYF
TGTGCCAGCAGCCGCCGACCCCATGATACGCAGTATTTT
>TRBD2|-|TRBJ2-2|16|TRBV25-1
CASSRLAGGGTGELFF
TGTGCCAGCAGTCGGCTAGCGGGAGGAGGTACCGGGGAGCTGTTTTTT
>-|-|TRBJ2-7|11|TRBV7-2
CASGGPYEQYF
TGTGCCAGCGGAGGGCCGTACGAGCAGTACTTC
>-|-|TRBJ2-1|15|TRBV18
CASSPWDLLYNEQFF
TGTGCCAGCTCCCCGTGGGACCTCCTCTACAATGAGCAGTTCTTC
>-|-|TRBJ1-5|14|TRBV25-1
CASSEFGGNQPQHF
TGTGCCAGCAGTGAATTTGGGGGCAATCAGCCCCAGCATTTT
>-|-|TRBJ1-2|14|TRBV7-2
CASSLPVTSYGYTF
TGTGCCAGCAGCTTACCTGTGACCTCCTATGGCTACACCTTC
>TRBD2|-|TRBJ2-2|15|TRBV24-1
CATPGGALNTGELFF
TGTGCCACCCCGGGGGGGGCCTTGAACACCGGGGAGCTGTTTTTT
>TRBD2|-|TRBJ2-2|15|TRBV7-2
CASSSSGRNTGELFF
TGTGCCAGCAGCTCGAGCGGGAGAAACACCGGGGAGCTGTTTTTT
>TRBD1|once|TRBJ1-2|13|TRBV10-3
CAISGGQTYGYTF
TGTGCCATCAGTGGGGGACAGACCTATGGCTACACCTTC